The TCR beta chain under discussion was sequenced for a study of shared clonotypes between healthy human individuals. Donors were Caucasian adults residing in Nashville, Tennessee, USA. A remark on this clone: Its specificity is not known.

The assay was immunoSEQ multiplex PCR, and TCRdb's table has in-frame clones only and misses some. The table has a few million clones, under 95% seen once; the top ten hold roughly 0.34%. After removal of 1 base from V and 8 bases from J, the junction contained 9 bases not matched to a gene. The length of the CDR3 is 15 residues. Germline loops: CDR1 SGHVS, CDR2 FQNEAQ. Overall study results and limits: At large depth, rarefaction still showed sorted-subset sequencing to be incomplete. Larger estimated richness was generally seen in naive subsets than in memory subsets. It was only blood that was sampled, and tissue repertoires likely differ.

The sequencing sample was made of naive CD4+ T cells from PBMCs. The subset is: CD45RA+ positively selected. This chain uses TRBV7-8 with TRBJ1-2; 8 bases line up with TRBD1. The source of this sequence is a man aged 18-30 years in good health. Some clones in this sample may be carry-over from other donors' samples. In DNA, the CDR3 is TGTGCCAGCAGCTTAGGACTGACAGGGGTTAGGGGCTACACCTTC. It yields the protein CASSLGLTGVRGYTF.